This passage covers 5 T cell receptor beta chains from one sample sequenced in a study of shared clonotypes between healthy human individuals. Sequencing used immunoSEQ multiplex PCR; TCRdb keeps in-frame clones, though not all of them. The sample lists about 2 million clones; about 95% were seen once. CD45RO-negative, CCR7-positively selected cells formed the naive CD8 fraction, excluding terminally differentiated effector memory CD45RA+ cells. The sequenced sample consisted of naive CD8+ T cells sorted from blood. The receptors here all came from a man aged 18 to 30 in good health.

This chain connects TRBV7-9 to TRBJ2-1; D remains unclear. Germline CDR1 SEHNR, CDR2 FQNEAQ (reference sequence). The germline V and J ends were trimmed by 3 bases and 1 base, with 13 bases remaining between them. This CDR3 has 16 amino acids. In nucleotides, the CDR3 is TGTGCCAGCAGCTTCAGTTGGTCGGAATCCTACAATGAGCAGTTCTTC. It yields the protein CASSFSWSESYNEQFF.

Remarks on this clone: Other nucleotide sequences from this sample produce the same CDR3. This chain connects TRBV9 to TRBJ2-7, with 7 bases lining up with TRBD1. The CDR3 extends over 14 amino acids. Germline trimming cut 0 bases from V and 3 bases from J; bases unmatched to any gene: 3. CDR1 is SGDLS, CDR2 YYNGEE, per germline. The CDR3 bases are TGTGCCAGCAGCGTAGGCTCAGGGGGCTACGAGCAGTACTTC. It codes for CASSVGSGGYEQYF.

The CDR3 DNA reads as TGTGCCAGCAGTGAAGGAGGCAACCGGGACGAGCAGTACTTC. It encodes CASSEGGNRDEQYF. The chain couples TRBV2 to TRBJ2-7; D unresolved. Germline CDR1 and CDR2: SNHLY and FYNNEI. The V and J ends lost 1 base and 5 bases respectively, with 12 bases between them. The CDR3 is 14 amino acids.

The chain has TRBV10-3 and TRBJ2-5; 11 nucleotides match TRBD2. CDR1 and CDR2 from the germline V gene are ENHRY and SYGVKD. J gave up 1 base and V 0 bases, and 7 bases lay outside the gene matches. This CDR3 is built from 18 residues. CDR3 nucleotide sequence: TGTGCCATCAGTGAGTCCCAACTAGCGGGGGTTCCCCAAGAGACCCAGTACTTC. Translated, it gives CAISESQLAGVPQETQYF.

The chain uses TRBV4-1 and TRBJ2-2, with TRBD2 matching 9 bases. The ends lost 0 bases at V and 6 bases at J; junction bases unmatched: 5. The CDR3 loop spans 16 amino acids. The germline V gene encodes CDR1 MGHRA and CDR2 YSYEKL. The CDR3 bases are TGCGCCAGCAGCCAAGACCCTAGCGGGATATCCGGGGAGCTGTTTTTT. This sequence encodes CASSQDPSGISGELFF.